These 20 T cell receptor beta chains share one sample of origin, sequenced in a study of shared clonotypes between healthy human individuals. The table came from immunoSEQ multiplex PCR; TCRdb's copy has only in-frame clones and leaves some out. The data show 2,500,000 or so clones, 90% to 95% seen once. The sample consisted of naive CD4+ T cells sorted from blood. Subset meaning: CD45RA+ positively selected. These receptors came from a man aged 18 to 29 in good health.

This chain's CDR3 is CASSAGQFQETQYF. DNA of the CDR3: TGCGCCAGCAGCGCTGGACAGTTCCAAGAGACCCAGTACTTC. The rearrangement uses TRBV5-1 and TRBJ2-5; the D gene is possibly TRBD1 (6 bases). Per germline, CDR1 SGHRS and CDR2 YFSETQ. The CDR3 extends over 14 amino acids. Trimming took 4 bases from V and 1 from J, leaving 11 bases between them.

V and J are TRBV6-5 and TRBJ1-1, with 9 bases lining up with TRBD1. The CDR3 length is 14 residues. CDR1 MNHEY and CDR2 SVGAGI come from the germline V gene. V dropped 5 bases and J dropped 5; count of bases not matched to a gene: 6. The CDR3 DNA follows: TGTGCCAGCAGTAACGGACAGGGGAAAACTGAAGCTTTCTTT. Translated: CASSNGQGKTEAFF.

The chain recombines TRBV7-6 with TRBJ1-1; possible D gene TRBD1, 6 bases. Per germline, CDR1 SGHVS and CDR2 FNYEAQ. This CDR3 has 16 residues. With 1 base removed from V and 0 bases from J, the gap between germline ends came to 12 bases. CDR3 protein: CASSLVQGPMNTEAFF. The CDR3 DNA is TGTGCCAGCAGCTTAGTACAGGGTCCTATGAACACTGAAGCTTTCTTT.

The chain couples TRBV19 to TRBJ1-1, with unresolved D. The germline CDR1 and CDR2 sequences are LNHDA and SQIVND (reference sequence). This CDR3 is built from 13 residues. Trimming removed 6 bases at V and 2 bases at J, with 10 bases between. The CDR3: CASSLNPNTEAFF. The CDR3 coding sequence is TGTGCCAGTAGCCTCAACCCAAACACTGAAGCTTTCTTT. Drawing the rest from reference TRBV19 and TRBJ1-1, the complete variable domain is DGGITQSPKYLFRKEGQNVTLSCEQNLNHDAMYWYRQDPGQGLRLIYYSQIVNDFQKGDIAEGYSVSREKKESFPLTVTSAQKNPTAFYLCASSLNPNTEAFFGQGTRLTVV.

The J gene is TRBJ2-3, the V gene TRBV7-9; D gene ambiguous. This CDR3 spans 16 amino acids. CDR1 SEHNR and CDR2 FQNEAQ come from the germline V gene (reference sequence). Trimming cost V 1 base and J 0 bases, with 11 bases left between them. In nucleotides, the CDR3 is TGTGCCAGCAGCTTAGGAACGGTCGACAGCACAGATACGCAGTATTTT. Translation gives CASSLGTVDSTDTQYF.

With regard to this clone: Germline and junction disagree at one end, which may indicate a read error. The same CDR3 arises from other DNA sequences in this sample as well. The genes are TRBV19 and TRBJ1-5, with D possibly TRBD1 on 6 matching bases. CDR1 and CDR2 (germline): LNHDA, SQIVND (reference sequence). The CDR3 has 15 residues. CDR3 nucleotide sequence: TGTGCCAGTAGTCCGGGGGCTTATAGCAATCAGCCCCAGCACTTT. It translates to CASSPGAYSNQPQHF.

The chain employs TRBV28 and TRBJ1-1, with TRBD1 matching 11 bases. V gave up 5 bases and J gave up 11 bases; unmatched junction bases: 13. The CDR3 consists of 15 residues. Germline CDR1 is MDHEN and CDR2 is SYDVKM. The CDR3 nucleotides are TGTGCCAGCAGTGCCCCCCGAGGGACAGGGGGTAGGGCTTTCTTT. Its translation: CASSAPRGTGGRAFF.

The V and J genes are TRBV7-2 and TRBJ1-1, with D tentatively TRBD1 (5 bases). The CDR3 has 13 residues. Germline lookup yields CDR1 SGHTA and CDR2 FQGNSA. Trimming cost V 5 bases and J 5 bases, with 12 bases left between them. The CDR3 here is CASSPGGSTEAFF. CDR3 nucleotide sequence: TGTGCCAGCAGCCCCGGGGGGTCGACTGAAGCTTTCTTT. Using reference TRBV7-2 and TRBJ1-1 for the parts outside the CDR3, the full variable domain is GAGVSQSPSNKVTEKGKDVELRCDPISGHTALYWYRQSLGQGLEFLIYFQGNSAPDKSGLPSDRFSAERTGGSVSTLTIQRTQQEDSAVYLCASSPGGSTEAFFGQGTRLTVV.

The sample holds one count of this clone. The chain combines TRBV28 with TRBJ1-3; the match to TRBD1 covers 8 bases. Germline V gives CDR1 MDHEN, CDR2 SYDVKM. The V gene end was trimmed by 9 bases and the J gene end by 4 bases; junction bases not matched to a gene: 11. CDR3 length: 15 amino acids. CDR3 sequence: CASRTQGGRGNTIYF. Written as DNA, the CDR3 is TGTGCCAGTAGAACACAGGGGGGAAGGGGAAACACCATATATTTT.

In this sample, this clone turned up once. J is TRBJ2-3 and V is TRBV5-1; D is possibly TRBD1 or TRBD2 (5 bases each). The V end lost 4 bases, the J end lost 4 bases, and 19 bases lay between the germline ends. From germline, CDR1 is SGHRS and CDR2 YFSETQ. CDR3 length: 16 residues. This CDR3 is CASSPTGTVFADTQYF. CDR3 sequence (DNA): TGCGCCAGCAGCCCGACCGGGACGGTTTTCGCAGATACGCAGTATTTT.

This clone was recorded a few times. This chain connects TRBV2 to TRBJ1-5; D gene uncertain. The V end was cut by 6 bases, the J end by 6 bases, with 18 bases between. The CDR3 consists of 15 residues. CDR1 is SNHLY and CDR2 is FYNNEI in the germline V gene. CDR3: CASSEPGGSGQPQHF. The CDR3 region has the DNA TGTGCCAGCAGCGAACCGGGAGGATCCGGTCAGCCCCAGCATTTT.

A word on this clone: Other nucleotide sequences in the sample specify the same CDR3. V usage is TRBV4-2 and J usage is TRBJ2-5, with 8 bases that match TRBD2. Trimming at V came to 0 bases and at J to 5 bases, leaving 2 bases not matched to a gene. The CDR3 covers 14 residues. Per the germline V gene, CDR1 is LGHNA and CDR2 is YNFKEQ. The CDR3 bases are TGTGCCAGCAGCCAAGACGGGGGGGGCGAGACCCAGTACTTC. Translated: CASSQDGGGETQYF.

The table lists this clone with a count of one. J is TRBJ1-1 and V is TRBV7-2; the D gene is possibly TRBD1 (6 bases). In germline, CDR1 is SGHTA, CDR2 FQGNSA. The V and J ends lost 2 bases and 5 bases respectively, with 15 bases between them. The CDR3 totals 15 residues. The CDR3 sequence: CASSLTVQGTTEAFF. The CDR3 coding sequence is TGTGCCAGCAGCTTAACCGTACAGGGTACGACTGAAGCTTTCTTT.

The V gene is TRBV2, the J gene TRBJ2-3; 7 positions match TRBD2. The CDR3 totals 13 residues. Germline-derived CDR1 and CDR2 are SNHLY and FYNNEI. The ends lost 2 bases at V and 4 bases at J; junction bases unmatched: 0. CDR3 sequence (DNA): TGTGCCAGCAGTGAACGGGGGGCAGATACGCAGTATTTT. It encodes CASSERGADTQYF.

This chain joins TRBV7-9 and TRBJ2-7, with TRBD2 identical over 7 bases. Germline CDR1 SEHNR, CDR2 FQNEAQ (reference sequence). With V trimmed by 3 bases and J by 0 bases, 5 bases remained unmatched. The CDR3 spans 15 residues. CDR3 in amino acids: CASSLLGGSSYEQYF. DNA of the CDR3: TGTGCCAGCAGCTTGCTGGGGGGGAGCTCCTACGAGCAGTACTTC.

This chain uses TRBV6-6 with TRBJ1-1; 8 bases map to TRBD1. The ends lost 9 bases at V and 5 bases at J; junction bases unmatched: 11. In germline, CDR1 is MNHNY, CDR2 SVGAGI (reference sequence). CDR3 length: 14 residues. CDR3 in DNA: TGTGCCAGTTCTATCGGACAGGGAGATACTGAAGCTTTCTTT. Translating it yields CASSIGQGDTEAFF.

This chain connects TRBV5-8 to TRBJ1-5; 7 bases line up with TRBD1. Germline V gene lookup returns CDR1 SGHTS and CDR2 YDEGEE. The CDR3 runs 12 residues. V dropped 1 base and J dropped 11; count of bases not matched to a gene: 3. Here the CDR3 DNA reads TGTGCCAGCAGCTTGTTAGGGACAGCCCAGCATTTT. Protein sequence: CASSLLGTAQHF. The full variable domain, with the rest looked up from reference TRBV5-8 and TRBJ1-5, is EAGVTQSPTHLIKTRGQQATLRCSPISGHTSVYWYQQALGLGLQFLLWYDEGEERNRGNFPPRFSGRQFPNYSSELNVNALELEDSALYLCASSLLGTAQHFGDGTRLSIL.

This chain links TRBV11-2 with TRBJ2-2; the D gene is possibly TRBD2 (5 bases). Trimming cost V 2 bases and J 1 base, with 11 bases left between them. Germline CDR1 SGHAT, CDR2 FQNNGV. The CDR3 runs 16 residues. The CDR3 is CASSLTGVKNTGELFF. Written as DNA, the CDR3 is TGTGCCAGCAGCTTAACCGGGGTTAAGAACACCGGGGAGCTGTTTTTT.

The CDR3 DNA is TGTGCCAGCAGCTTAGTTGCGGTCGGCAATAAGGACATTCAGTACTTC. The encoded protein is CASSLVAVGNKDIQYF. The chain has TRBV7-2 and TRBJ2-4; D is undetermined. The CDR3 covers 16 residues. Trimming cost V 1 base and J 8 bases, with 18 bases left between them. Germline assignment: CDR1 SGHTA and CDR2 FQGNSA.

The gene calls are TRBV29-1 and TRBJ2-5; 8 bases agree with TRBD2. V shed 0 bases and J 7 bases; nucleotides not matched to a gene: 7. CDR3 length: 14 amino acids. Germline V gives CDR1 SQVTM, CDR2 ANQGSEA. CDR3 protein: CSVEDRGGIRTQYF. The DNA of the CDR3 is TGCAGCGTTGAAGATCGGGGGGGCATAAGGACCCAGTACTTC.